These 11 T cell receptor beta chains originate from one sample sequenced in a study of early T cells in non-severe SARS-CoV-2 infection. TCRdb re-analysed the 5' RACE reads in MiXCR, keeping a single row per CDR3 protein. This table has tens of thousands of distinct CDR3 sequences, about 5.7% appearing once. Sequencing was performed on whole blood. Receptors were obtained from an adult who was a healthcare worker with PCR-confirmed SARS-CoV-2 infection or an uninfected control (not recorded which).

The gene calls are TRBV7-6 and TRBJ1-3; D is undetermined. V lost 3 bases to trimming and J lost 4 bases, with 10 bases between them. The CDR3 is made up of 14 amino acids. Germline V lookup: CDR1 SGHVS, CDR2 FNYEAQ. CDR3 DNA: TGTGCCAGCAGCTTTCCGTCACCGGGAAACACCATATATTTT. Translating gives CASSFPSPGNTIYF.

The chain carries TRBV6-2 or TRBV6-3 and TRBJ2-6, with D perhaps TRBD1 (6 bases). This CDR3 is built from 19 residues. Per germline, CDR1 MNHEY and CDR2 SVGEGT. V dropped 6 bases and J dropped 0 bases, with 21 bases sitting between them. In nucleotides, the CDR3 is TGTGCCAGCAGGAAACAGGGTGTCGTCTCCGGCTCTGGGGCCAACGTCCTGACTTTC. Translation: CASRKQGVVSGSGANVLTF.

This clonotype was observed at least ten times. The V and J genes are TRBV6-1 and TRBJ2-2; 9 nucleotides align to TRBD2. This CDR3 has 16 amino acids. Germline V gene data show CDR1 as MNHNS and CDR2 as SASEGT. The trim removed 2 bases at V and 6 bases at J, leaving 7 bases unmatched. CDR3 in amino acids: CASSESLAGGPGELFF. In nucleotides, the CDR3 is TGTGCCAGCAGTGAATCTTTGGCGGGGGGGCCCGGGGAGCTGTTTTTT.

Ten or more counts support this clonotype. V gene TRBV20-1 combines with J gene TRBJ1-4; 7 nucleotides align to TRBD1. This CDR3 spans 13 amino acids. V lost 4 bases to trimming and J lost 4 bases; unmatched junction nucleotides: 3. Germline-derived CDR1 and CDR2 are DFQATT and SNEGSKA (reference sequence). The CDR3 spells CSATGTVNEKLFF. The CDR3 region has the DNA TGCAGTGCTACCGGGACAGTTAATGAAAAACTGTTTTTT.

This clonotype appeared many times. The V and J genes are TRBV12-3 or TRBV12-4 and TRBJ2-5; the match to TRBD1 covers 10 bases. V trimming: 6 bases; J trimming: 4 bases; junction bases outside the gene matches: 8. The CDR3 totals 15 residues. CDR3 region: CASSPGQGKIETQYF. For the CDR3, the DNA is TGTGCCAGCAGCCCGGGACAGGGGAAAATAGAGACCCAGTACTTC.

This clonotype showed up many times. V gene TRBV28 combines with J gene TRBJ1-5; D possibly corresponds to TRBD1 (5 bases). The CDR3 extends over 15 amino acids. In germline, CDR1 is MDHEN, CDR2 SYDVKM. V gave up 1 base and J gave up 5 bases, with 12 bases separating them. CDR3 loop: CASSLLGADDQPQHF. CDR3 nucleotides: TGTGCCAGCAGTTTATTAGGGGCTGACGATCAGCCCCAGCATTTT.

There are a few counts of this clonotype. The chain recombines TRBV28 with TRBJ2-5; tentative D call: TRBD1 (6 bases). Germline values: CDR1 MDHEN, CDR2 SYDVKM. Deletions cut 5 bases from V and 4 bases from J, with 11 bases between. CDR3 size: 13 residues. In DNA, the CDR3 is TGTGCCAGCAGTCGACAGGAGGCAGAGACCCAGTACTTC. As protein: CASSRQEAETQYF.

This clonotype was picked up many times. The CDR3 DNA follows: TGCGCCAGCAGCCAAGTCGACAGGGGAAGCTATGGCTACACCTTC. This codes for CASSQVDRGSYGYTF. V usage is TRBV4-3 and J usage is TRBJ1-2, with TRBD1 matching over 8 bases. Germline CDR1 LGHNA, CDR2 YSLEER. This CDR3 has 15 amino acids. Germline trimming cut 1 base from V and 4 bases from J; bases unmatched to any gene: 5.

About this clonotype itself: This may stem from a read error, because a much larger clone lies one nucleotide away. This sequence joins TRBV19 and TRBJ2-1; no definite D call. The CDR3 runs to 15 residues. With 6 bases removed from V and 5 bases from J, the gap between germline ends came to 17 bases. Germline V gives CDR1 LNHDA, CDR2 SQIVND (reference sequence). CDR3 loop: CASSNPSSANNEQFF. In DNA form, the CDR3 reads TGTGCCAGTAGCAATCCGTCAAGCGCGAACAATGAGCAGTTCTTC.

This clonotype was detected many times. The chain joins TRBV9 to TRBJ2-3; 12 bases agree with TRBD2. CDR1 and CDR2 (germline): SGDLS, YYNGEE. This CDR3 comprises 19 residues. Trimming cost V 0 bases and J 0 bases; bases outside gene matches: 8. The CDR3 loop is CASSVANGGTSGSTDTQYF. CDR3 coding DNA: TGTGCCAGCAGCGTAGCCAATGGGGGGACTAGCGGGAGCACAGATACGCAGTATTTT.

This chain joins TRBV27 and TRBJ2-7; D possibly matches TRBD1 or TRBD2 (5 bases each). This CDR3 contains 13 residues. Germline loops: CDR1 MNHEY, CDR2 SMNVEV (reference sequence). The germline V and J ends were trimmed by 8 bases and 5 bases, with 16 bases remaining between them. DNA for the CDR3: TGTGCCAGCTCCGGGGCCCCTAGAGACGAGCAGTACTTC. Protein: CASSGAPRDEQYF.